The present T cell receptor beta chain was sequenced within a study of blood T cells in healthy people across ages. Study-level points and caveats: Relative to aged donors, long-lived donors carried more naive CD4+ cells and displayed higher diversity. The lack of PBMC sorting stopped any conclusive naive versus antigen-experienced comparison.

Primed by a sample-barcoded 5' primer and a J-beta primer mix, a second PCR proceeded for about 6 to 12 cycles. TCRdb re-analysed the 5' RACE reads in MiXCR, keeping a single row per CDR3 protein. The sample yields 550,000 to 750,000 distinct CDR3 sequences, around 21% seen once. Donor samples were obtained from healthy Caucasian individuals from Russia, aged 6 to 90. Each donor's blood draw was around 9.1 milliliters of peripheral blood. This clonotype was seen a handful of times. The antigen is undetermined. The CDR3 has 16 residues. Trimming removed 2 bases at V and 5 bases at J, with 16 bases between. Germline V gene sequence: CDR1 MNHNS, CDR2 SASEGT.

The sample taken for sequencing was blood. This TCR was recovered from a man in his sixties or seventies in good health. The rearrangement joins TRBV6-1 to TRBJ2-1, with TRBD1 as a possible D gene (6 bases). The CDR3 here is CASSEFSRTANNEQFF. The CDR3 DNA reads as TGTGCCAGCAGTGAATTTTCCCGGACAGCTAACAATGAGCAGTTCTTC.